This TCR beta chain was identified during a study of human T cells and chemical hapten exposure. The sample's time point: pre-sensitization, week 0. This sample's treatment: therapeutic diphenylcyclopropenone sensitization with weekly scalp DPC. Non-pregnant alopecia patients aged 18 to 70, suitable for DPC therapy. Individual cDNA molecules had unique molecular identifiers attached to them by the library. TCRdb independently ran MiXCR on the RACE reads; one entry per CDR3 protein. The data hold about 250,000 distinct CDR3 sequences, with 7.7% observed a single time. The V end was cut by 0 bases, the J end by 8 bases, with 11 bases between. The CDR3 is 14 amino acids. Germline assignment: CDR1 DFQATT and CDR2 SNEGSKA (reference sequence).

This clonotype was obtained from a man between 18 and 35 years old with alopecia areata. Some clones in this sample may be carry-over from other donors' samples. The sequencing here drew on whole blood, taken in connection with sensitization to the hapten diphenylcyclopropenone (DPC). This rearrangement joins TRBV20-1 to TRBJ1-6; the D gene is possibly TRBD1 (6 bases). The CDR3 region is CSARDLQGYSPLHF. In nucleotides, the CDR3 is TGCAGTGCTAGAGATCTACAGGGCTATTCACCCCTCCACTTT.